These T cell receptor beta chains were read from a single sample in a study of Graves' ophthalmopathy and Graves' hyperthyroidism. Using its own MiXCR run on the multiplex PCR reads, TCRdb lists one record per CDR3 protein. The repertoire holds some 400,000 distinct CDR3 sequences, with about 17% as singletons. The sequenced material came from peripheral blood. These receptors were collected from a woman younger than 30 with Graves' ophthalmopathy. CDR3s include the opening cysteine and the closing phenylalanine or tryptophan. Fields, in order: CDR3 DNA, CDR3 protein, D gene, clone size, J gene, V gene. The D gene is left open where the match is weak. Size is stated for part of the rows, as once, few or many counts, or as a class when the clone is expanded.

CDR3nt: TGTGCCAGCAGCTTCCCTGGGATGTTTGATGGCTACACCTTC; CDR3aa: CASSFPGMFDGYTF; d_gene: NA; abundance: once; j_gene: TRBJ1-2; v_gene: TRBV5-4
CDR3nt: TGTGCCAGCAGCTCATTGGGGGCCCGGTTGGATACGCAGTATTTT; CDR3aa: CASSSLGARLDTQYF; d_gene: NA; abundance: many; j_gene: TRBJ2-3; v_gene: TRBV11-2
CDR3nt: TGTGCCAGCAGCTTAGGACAGCTCGTCTACGAGCAGTACTTC; CDR3aa: CASSLGQLVYEQYF; d_gene: NA; abundance: many; j_gene: TRBJ2-7; v_gene: TRBV7-2
CDR3nt: TGTGCCAGTACCGACAGGGTGGGGGTGAACACTGAAGCTTTCTTT; CDR3aa: CASTDRVGVNTEAFF; d_gene: TRBD1; abundance: many; j_gene: TRBJ1-1; v_gene: TRBV19
CDR3nt: TGTGCCAGCAGTTACTCAATCCGACCCCTCCACTTT; CDR3aa: CASSYSIRPLHF; d_gene: NA; abundance: many; j_gene: TRBJ1-6; v_gene: TRBV6-2/TRBV6-3
CDR3nt: TGTGCCAGCAGTTACACAGACTCGTCGCCCGAGCAGTACTTC; CDR3aa: CASSYTDSSPEQYF; d_gene: NA; abundance: NA; j_gene: TRBJ2-7; v_gene: TRBV6-2/TRBV6-3
CDR3nt: TGTGCCAGCAGTGATACAGACCCGTGGAGCACTGAAGCTTTCTTT; CDR3aa: CASSDTDPWSTEAFF; d_gene: NA; abundance: few; j_gene: TRBJ1-1; v_gene: TRBV28
CDR3nt: TGTGCCAGCAGCTTAAATCGGGGGGTTACCCAAGAGACCCAGTACTTC; CDR3aa: CASSLNRGVTQETQYF; d_gene: TRBD2; abundance: few; j_gene: TRBJ2-5; v_gene: TRBV11-3
CDR3nt: TGTGCCAGCAGCTTAGTGACAGGGTCGGGGGAGCTGTTTTTT; CDR3aa: CASSLVTGSGELFF; d_gene: TRBD1; abundance: many; j_gene: TRBJ2-2; v_gene: TRBV7-2
CDR3nt: TGTGCCAGCAGCTTACAGGGAGGGCCCGCCTACGAGCAGTACTTC; CDR3aa: CASSLQGGPAYEQYF; d_gene: TRBD2; abundance: NA; j_gene: TRBJ2-7; v_gene: TRBV7-2
CDR3nt: TGCGCCAGCAGCTGGGACAGGCTGGAAGAGCAGTACTTC; CDR3aa: CASSWDRLEEQYF; d_gene: TRBD1; abundance: many; j_gene: TRBJ2-7; v_gene: TRBV5-1
CDR3nt: TGTGCCAGCAGAGAGGACCGGGCGTACCAAGAGACCCAGTACTTC; CDR3aa: CASREDRAYQETQYF; d_gene: NA; abundance: many; j_gene: TRBJ2-5; v_gene: TRBV28
CDR3nt: TGTGCCAGCAGTCGACGGGGACAGGCGATCTCTGGAAACACCATATATTTT; CDR3aa: CASSRRGQAISGNTIYF; d_gene: TRBD1; abundance: NA; j_gene: TRBJ1-3; v_gene: TRBV12-3/TRBV12-4
CDR3nt: TGTGCCAGCAGTTTCTCAAAAGGCCCGTTAACTGAAGCTTTCTTT; CDR3aa: CASSFSKGPLTEAFF; d_gene: NA; abundance: NA; j_gene: TRBJ1-1; v_gene: TRBV11-2
CDR3nt: TGCGCCAGCAGCCGACAGGGTCCTTTCTACGAGCAGTACTTC; CDR3aa: CASSRQGPFYEQYF; d_gene: TRBD1; abundance: many; j_gene: TRBJ2-7; v_gene: TRBV5-1
CDR3nt: TGTGCCAGCAGCTTATATCGGTCCAGGGAGACCCAGTACTTC; CDR3aa: CASSLYRSRETQYF; d_gene: NA; abundance: many; j_gene: TRBJ2-5; v_gene: TRBV7-2
CDR3nt: TGTGCCTGGAGGTCGGAGGGAGGCTATGGCTACACCTTC; CDR3aa: CAWRSEGGYGYTF; d_gene: NA; abundance: many; j_gene: TRBJ1-2; v_gene: TRBV30
CDR3nt: TGTGCCAGCAGTTTATCAAGGGGTGAAGCTTTCTTT; CDR3aa: CASSLSRGEAFF; d_gene: NA; abundance: many; j_gene: TRBJ1-1; v_gene: TRBV27
CDR3nt: TGTGCCAGCAGCCAAGCCGAGACAGGGGGTATTTGTAGGACTGAAGCTTTCTTT; CDR3aa: CASSQAETGGICRTEAFF; d_gene: TRBD1; abundance: many; j_gene: TRBJ1-1; v_gene: TRBV3-1
CDR3nt: TGTGCCAGCAGTATCAACCAACTAGCGGAGACAGAGACCCAGTACTTC; CDR3aa: CASSINQLAETETQYF; d_gene: TRBD2; abundance: NA; j_gene: TRBJ2-5; v_gene: TRBV7-8
CDR3nt: TGTGCTAGTGGTCGCGCCCCCTACACTGAAGCTTTCTTT; CDR3aa: CASGRAPYTEAFF; d_gene: NA; abundance: many; j_gene: TRBJ1-1; v_gene: TRBV12-5
CDR3nt: TGTGCCAGCAGTGGGACAGGTCACGCCTATGGCTACACCTTC; CDR3aa: CASSGTGHAYGYTF; d_gene: TRBD1; abundance: NA; j_gene: TRBJ1-2; v_gene: TRBV12-3/TRBV12-4
CDR3nt: TGTGCCAGCAGTCCGGACCTTACCGGGGAGCTGTTTTTT; CDR3aa: CASSPDLTGELFF; d_gene: NA; abundance: many; j_gene: TRBJ2-2; v_gene: TRBV6-1
CDR3nt: TGTGCCAGCAGCTTACTCGCCGGACAGGTACCTGGACCCCAGCATTTT; CDR3aa: CASSLLAGQVPGPQHF; d_gene: TRBD1; abundance: many; j_gene: TRBJ1-5; v_gene: TRBV7-8
CDR3nt: TGTGCCAGCAGTAATACAGGGGGCTTTGGAAACACCATATATTTT; CDR3aa: CASSNTGGFGNTIYF; d_gene: TRBD1; abundance: many; j_gene: TRBJ1-3; v_gene: TRBV12-3/TRBV12-4
CDR3nt: TGTGCCAGCCACAGCCGGGACAGGGGTTTAAGTGGCTACACCTTC; CDR3aa: CASHSRDRGLSGYTF; d_gene: TRBD1; abundance: many; j_gene: TRBJ1-2; v_gene: TRBV25-1
CDR3nt: TGTGCCACCAGCAAACAGGGGACCGGGGAGCTGTTTTTT; CDR3aa: CATSKQGTGELFF; d_gene: TRBD1; abundance: many; j_gene: TRBJ2-2; v_gene: TRBV24-1
CDR3nt: TGCAGCGTTGAAGGTCAGGTCGAAGACACCTTC; CDR3aa: CSVEGQVEDTF; d_gene: NA; abundance: NA; j_gene: TRBJ1-2; v_gene: TRBV29-1
CDR3nt: TGTGCCAGCAGCTTACGGGCAGGGGAGGATCAGCCCCAGCATTTT; CDR3aa: CASSLRAGEDQPQHF; d_gene: NA; abundance: NA; j_gene: TRBJ1-5; v_gene: TRBV11-2
CDR3nt: TGTGCCATCAGTGAGTCGAGATCTTCAACCCCAACCGGGGAGCTGTTTTTT; CDR3aa: CAISESRSSTPTGELFF; d_gene: NA; abundance: many; j_gene: TRBJ2-2; v_gene: TRBV10-3